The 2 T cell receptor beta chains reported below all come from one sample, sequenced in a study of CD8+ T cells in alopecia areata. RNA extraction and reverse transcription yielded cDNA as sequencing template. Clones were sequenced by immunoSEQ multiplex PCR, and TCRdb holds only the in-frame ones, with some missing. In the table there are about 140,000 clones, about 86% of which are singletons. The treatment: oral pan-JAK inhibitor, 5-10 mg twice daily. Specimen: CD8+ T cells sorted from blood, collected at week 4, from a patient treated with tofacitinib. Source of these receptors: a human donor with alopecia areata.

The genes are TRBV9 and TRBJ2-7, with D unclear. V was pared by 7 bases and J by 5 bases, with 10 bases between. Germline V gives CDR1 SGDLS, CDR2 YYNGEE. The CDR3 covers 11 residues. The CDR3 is CASGSRDEQYF. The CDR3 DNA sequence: TGTGCCAGCGGGTCGAGAGACGAGCAGTACTTC.

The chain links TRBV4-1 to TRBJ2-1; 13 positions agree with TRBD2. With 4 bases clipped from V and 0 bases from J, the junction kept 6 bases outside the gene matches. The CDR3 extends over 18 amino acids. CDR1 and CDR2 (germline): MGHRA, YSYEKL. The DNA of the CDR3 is TGCGCCAGCAGCCCGGGACTAGCGGGGAAGAGCTCCTACAATGAGCAGTTCTTC. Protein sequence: CASSPGLAGKSSYNEQFF.